The 17 T cell receptor beta chains in this list originate from one sample, sequenced in a study of molecular identifiers for immune sequencing clone quantification. MiXCR, applied by TCRdb to the PCR reads, yields one record per CDR3 protein. The sample carries hundreds of thousands of distinct CDR3 sequences, roughly 23% recorded once. Material for sequencing was naive CD8+ T cells from blood, with Jurkat cell RNA spiked in. Subset given: FACS-sorted CD8+CD4-CCR7+CD45RA+ naive T cells. The origin of the receptors is a human donor in good health. Some libraries in this study had Jurkat cell RNA spiked in.

Regarding this clonotype: A much larger clone differs by one base, so this may be a read error. Because the CDR3 is missing its conserved closing phenylalanine or tryptophan, this is likely a read error. The chain links TRBV29-1 to TRBJ2-7; tentatively, D is TRBD2 (5 bases). This CDR3 is 14 amino acids long. The germline V and J ends were trimmed by 0 bases and 0 bases, with 9 bases remaining between them. From germline, CDR1 is SQVTM and CDR2 ANQGSEA. This chain's CDR3 is CSVEDPGSSYEQYL. CDR3 DNA: TGCAGCGTTGAAGATCCGGGGAGCTCCTACGAGCAGTACCTC.

As concerns this clonotype: This sequence may be a read error, since a much larger clone differs from it by one base. The chain carries TRBV12-3 or TRBV12-4 and TRBJ2-5; 11 nucleotides match TRBD2. The trim removed 5 bases at V and 5 bases at J, leaving 7 bases unmatched. The CDR3 contains 15 residues. CDR3: CASSVSSGGYETQYF. CDR3 nucleotide sequence: TGTGCCAGCAGTGTCTCTAGCGGGGGGTATGAGACCCAGTACTTC.

This clonotype has just a few counts. The chain couples TRBV11-2 to TRBJ2-6; TRBD1 aligns across 7 bases. There are 19 residues in the CDR3. CDR1 SGHAT and CDR2 FQNNGV come from the germline V gene. The ends lost 0 bases at V and 1 base at J; junction bases unmatched: 9. The CDR3 DNA is TGTGCCAGCAGCTTAGATCTACCGGACAGGAGGTCTGGGGCCAACGTCCTGACTTTC. Translating gives CASSLDLPDRRSGANVLTF. The variable domain in full, completed from reference TRBV11-2 and TRBJ2-6, reads EAGVAQSPRYKIIEKRQSVAFWCNPISGHATLYWYQQILGQGPKLLIQFQNNGVVDDSQLPKDRFSAERLKGVDSTLKIQPAKLEDSAVYLCASSLDLPDRRSGANVLTFGAGSRLTVL.

The count of this clonotype is one. Just one base apart from a much larger clone, this may be a read error. The CDR3 does not close with the conserved phenylalanine or tryptophan, likely indicating a read error. The genes are TRBV30 and TRBJ2-3, with 12 bases aligning to TRBD2. The CDR3 is 19 residues long. V trimming: 0 bases; J trimming: 1 base; junction bases outside the gene matches: 11. Germline loops: CDR1 GTSNPN, CDR2 SVGIG (reference sequence). The CDR3 spells CAWSVLAGGSGSRTDTQYL. DNA for the CDR3: TGTGCCTGGAGTGTACTAGCGGGGGGTTCCGGGAGTCGCACAGATACGCAGTATTTA.

This clonotype was counted a few times. The chain carries TRBV19 and TRBJ1-1; D call uncertain. Germline V gene data show CDR1 as LNHDA and CDR2 as SQIVND (reference sequence). The V and J ends lost 7 bases and 4 bases respectively, with 10 bases between them. The CDR3 runs 12 residues. CDR3 sequence: CASKRVGTEAFF. CDR3 nucleotide sequence: TGTGCCAGTAAGCGCGTAGGCACTGAAGCTTTCTTT.

This clonotype was seen at least ten times. The chain joins TRBV4-3 to TRBJ2-3; 10 bases match TRBD2. Germline values: CDR1 LGHNA, CDR2 YSLEER. J lost 1 base, V lost 5 bases, and 3 bases had no gene match. The CDR3 is 15 amino acids. CDR3 sequence reads: CASSDGTSGTDTQYF. The CDR3 nucleotides read TGCGCCAGCAGCGATGGGACTAGCGGCACAGATACGCAGTATTTT.

This clonotype was detected many times. The chain combines TRBV7-2 with TRBJ2-3, with D hard to call. CDR1 and CDR2 (germline): SGHTA, FQGNSA. This CDR3 region has 15 residues. V was trimmed by 3 bases and J by 0 bases, leaving 10 bases between them. CDR3 sequence reads: CASSLVTISTDTQYF. The CDR3 DNA reads as TGTGCCAGCAGCTTGGTAACAATTAGCACAGATACGCAGTATTTT.

This clonotype was observed at least ten times. The rearrangement links TRBV6-2 or TRBV6-3 to TRBJ2-4, with TRBD2 matching over 10 bases. The CDR3 runs 12 residues. The germline gives CDR1 MNHEY, CDR2 SVGEGT. The J segment lost 4 bases and the V segment lost 10 bases, leaving 1 base of the junction unmatched. Here the CDR3 reads CATGLAKNIQYF. CDR3 in DNA: TGTGCCACGGGACTAGCGAAAAACATTCAGTACTTC.

At least ten counts were recorded for this clonotype. V and J are TRBV3-1 and TRBJ2-7; D is ambiguous. The CDR3 length is 15 residues. Trimming removed 0 bases from V and 4 bases from J, with 13 bases in between. Germline V lookup: CDR1 LGHDT, CDR2 YNNKEL (reference sequence). The DNA of the CDR3 is TGTGCCAGCAGCCAAGAGGCAGCAAAAGATTACGAGCAGTACTTC. Protein: CASSQEAAKDYEQYF.

The rearrangement joins TRBV5-1 to TRBJ1-4; 7 bases line up with TRBD1. Germline V gene data show CDR1 as SGHRS and CDR2 as YFSETQ. Trimming took 6 bases from V and 5 from J; bases not matched to a gene: 16. This CDR3 has 17 amino acids. The chain's CDR3 is CASTRDGRGFGNEKLFF. CDR3 coding DNA: TGCGCCAGCACCAGGGACGGCAGGGGGTTTGGGAATGAAAAACTGTTTTTT.

V is TRBV27 and J is TRBJ2-3; unclear D gene. Trimming took off 5 bases at V and 2 bases at J, with 20 bases between the two ends. The CDR3 sequence is 17 residues long. CDR1 and CDR2 (germline): MNHEY, SMNVEV (reference sequence). This CDR3 reads CASSSTPQVFITDTQYF. For the CDR3, the DNA is TGTGCCAGCAGTAGTACGCCCCAAGTTTTTATCACAGATACGCAGTATTTT.

Many counts were recorded for this clonotype. V and J are TRBV7-6 and TRBJ1-4; D uncertain. Germline assignment: CDR1 SGHVS and CDR2 FNYEAQ. This CDR3 is 14 amino acids long. V lost 2 bases, J lost 0 bases, and 4 bases lay in between. The CDR3 reads CASSLSSTNEKLFF. In DNA form, the CDR3 reads TGTGCCAGCAGCTTAAGCTCAACTAATGAAAAACTGTTTTTT.

In this sample, this clonotype turned up a few times. This chain joins TRBV4-3 and TRBJ2-7; 7 nucleotides line up with TRBD1. The CDR3 is 15 amino acids. The junction had 8 bases not matched to a gene; V was cut back by 3 bases and J by 3 bases. Germline V gene data show CDR1 as LGHNA and CDR2 as YSLEER. The CDR3 coding sequence is TGCGCCAGCAGCCAGAGTAGGGACAGTCTCTACGAGCAGTACTTC. Translated: CASSQSRDSLYEQYF.

This clonotype was observed at least ten times. The chain combines TRBV12-3 or TRBV12-4 with TRBJ1-6; 7 bases fit TRBD1. The CDR3 is made up of 16 amino acids. J lost 5 bases, V lost 3 bases, and 7 bases had no gene match. CDR3: CASSLFTGENNSPLHF. As DNA, the CDR3 is TGTGCCAGCAGTTTGTTCACAGGGGAGAATAATTCACCCCTCCACTTT.

There are many counts of this clonotype. The chain combines TRBV5-4 with TRBJ2-3; 11 bases match TRBD2. The ends lost 4 bases at V and 2 bases at J; junction bases unmatched: 3. CDR3 length: 15 amino acids. Germline V gene sequence: CDR1 SGHNT, CDR2 YYREEE (reference sequence). This CDR3 reads CASSGGLAATDTQYF. The CDR3 nucleotides are TGTGCCAGCAGCGGGGGACTAGCGGCCACAGATACGCAGTATTTT.

This clonotype has only one observation. The chain recombines TRBV7-9 with TRBJ2-7; D gene ambiguous. Germline-derived CDR1 and CDR2 are SEHNR and FQNEAQ (reference sequence). The CDR3 loop spans 12 amino acids. V was pared by 8 bases and J by 5 bases, with 13 bases between. The CDR3 nucleotides read TGTGCCAGCGGCTCTGTGGGAAACGAGCAGTACTTC. Amino acids: CASGSVGNEQYF.

The V and J genes are TRBV20-1 and TRBJ1-5; the match to TRBD1 covers 7 bases. Trimming took 2 bases from V and 0 from J; bases not matched to a gene: 7. The germline V gene encodes CDR1 DFQATT and CDR2 SNEGSKA (reference sequence). The CDR3 contains 16 residues. DNA for the CDR3: TGCAGTGCTAGACACCGGGACAGCTATAGCAATCAGCCCCAGCATTTT. Protein product: CSARHRDSYSNQPQHF.